The 19 T cell receptor beta chains given below trace back to one sample, sequenced in a study of patients and donors after allogeneic stem cell transplantation. TCRdb used MiXCR to reprocess the RT-PCR reads, holding one entry per CDR3 protein. The table lists 390,000 or so distinct CDR3 sequences, around 16% of them singletons. The sample consisted of blood, either unsorted or a sorted T cell fraction (not recorded which). The receptors derive from a human donor who was either an allogeneic HSCT recipient or a stem cell or donor lymphocyte infusion donor (not recorded which). It is not recorded whose cells these are; they may come from a transplant donor.

This clonotype came up a few times. The chain joins TRBV2 to TRBJ1-6; D not resolved. From germline, CDR1 is SNHLY and CDR2 FYNNEI. The V and J ends lost 8 bases and 7 bases respectively, with 9 bases between them. CDR3 length: 12 residues. In DNA, the CDR3 is TGTGCCAGCCTATTGGGGAATTCACCCCTCCACTTT. Its protein product is CASLLGNSPLHF.

This clonotype was picked up a small number of times. CDR3 nucleotide sequence: TGTGCCAGTAGCATCAGGTTTAATTCACCCCTCCACTTT. This gives the protein CASSIRFNSPLHF. The J gene is TRBJ1-6, the V gene TRBV19; no firm D call. Trimming removed 6 bases at V and 6 bases at J, with 9 bases between. CDR3 length: 13 amino acids. Germline loops: CDR1 LNHDA, CDR2 SQIVND (reference sequence).

This chain connects TRBV11-2 to TRBJ1-1; a possible D gene is TRBD1 (6 bases). Germline assignment: CDR1 SGHAT and CDR2 FQNNGV. The CDR3 is 15 amino acids. The V end lost 8 bases, the J end lost 4 bases, and 20 bases lay between the germline ends. The CDR3 here is CASQGRHPMSTEAFF. The CDR3 nucleotides are TGTGCCAGCCAGGGGCGGCACCCCATGTCCACTGAAGCTTTCTTT.

The chain links TRBV5-1 to TRBJ2-5; 9 bases line up with TRBD2. The CDR3 has 16 amino acids. Per the germline V gene, CDR1 is SGHRS and CDR2 is YFSETQ. V trimming: 0 bases; J trimming: 4 bases; junction bases outside the gene matches: 7. The CDR3 nucleotides are TGCGCCAGCAGCTTGGCAGGCGGGGGGGCCGGAGAGACCCAGTACTTC. Encoded protein: CASSLAGGGAGETQYF. The complete variable domain, with remaining parts taken from reference TRBV5-1 and TRBJ2-5, reads KAGVTQTPRYLIKTRGQQVTLSCSPISGHRSVSWYQQTPGQGLQFLFEYFSETQRNKGNFPGRFSGRQFSNSRSEMNVSTLELGDSALYLCASSLAGGGAGETQYFGPGTRLLVL.

This clonotype was observed a few times. CDR3 nucleotides: TGCGCCAGCAGCCAAGTCGGACAGGGGAAGAACACTGAAGCTTTCTTT. This sequence encodes CASSQVGQGKNTEAFF. The rearrangement links TRBV4-1 to TRBJ1-1; 9 bases are shared with TRBD1. CDR1 is MGHRA and CDR2 is YSYEKL in the germline V gene. Trimming took 1 base from V and 1 from J; bases not matched to a gene: 4. The CDR3 extends over 16 amino acids.

This clonotype showed up just a few times. The chain couples TRBV4-3 to TRBJ1-4, with no clear D. The germline V gene has CDR1 LGHNA and CDR2 YSLEER. Trimming left V 0 bases short and J 0 bases short, with 8 bases between. The CDR3 totals 16 residues. In DNA, the CDR3 is TGCGCCAGCAGCCAAGATCGGAGAACAACTAATGAAAAACTGTTTTTT. It yields the protein CASSQDRRTTNEKLFF.

Only a few counts were recorded for this clonotype. The rearrangement links TRBV7-9 to TRBJ1-1; D is possibly TRBD1 (6 bases). Germline lookup yields CDR1 SEHNR and CDR2 FQNEAQ (reference sequence). The CDR3 totals 12 residues. Trimming pared 5 bases from V and 8 bases from J, leaving 12 bases between. The CDR3 loop reads CASSRTGQEAFF. For the CDR3, the DNA is TGTGCCAGCAGCCGGACTGGACAGGAAGCTTTCTTT.

This clonotype has more than one count but fewer than ten. V is TRBV7-6 and J is TRBJ1-1; tentative D call: TRBD1 (6 bases). Trimming pared 5 bases from V and 1 base from J, leaving 23 bases between. The CDR3 loop spans 18 amino acids. Germline values: CDR1 SGHVS, CDR2 FNYEAQ. The CDR3 region has the DNA TGTGCCAGCAGCCCACCCCCGGGCAGGGGAGGGACGAACACTGAAGCTTTCTTT. This gives the protein CASSPPPGRGGTNTEAFF.

In its sample, this clonotype was seen a few times. The chain is built from TRBV28 and TRBJ2-2; TRBD1 might be the D (5 bases). This CDR3 is built from 14 residues. Germline V lookup: CDR1 MDHEN, CDR2 SYDVKM. The V end lost 8 bases, the J end lost 2 bases, and 12 bases lay between the germline ends. CDR3 in amino acids: CASLDRTNTGELFF. The CDR3 DNA reads as TGTGCCAGCCTCGACAGAACTAACACCGGGGAGCTGTTTTTT.

This clonotype was recorded once. Likely a read error: the CDR3 ends without its conserved phenylalanine or tryptophan. The chain recombines TRBV25-1 with TRBJ1-1; 11 positions match TRBD1. The CDR3 has 17 amino acids. The V segment lost 2 bases and the J segment 2 bases; nucleotides outside the gene matches: 7. Germline lookup yields CDR1 MGHDK and CDR2 SYGVNS. The CDR3 region has the DNA TGTGCCAGCAGTGAAGCATTGGGACAGGGGGGAAACACTGAAGCTTTCATT. Its protein is CASSEALGQGGNTEAFI.

The V gene is TRBV27, the J gene TRBJ2-3; tentatively, D is TRBD2 (6 bases). CDR3 length equals 16 residues. Germline V gene lookup returns CDR1 MNHEY and CDR2 SMNVEV (reference sequence). V lost 5 bases and J 0 bases, leaving 15 bases between the germline ends. The CDR3 DNA reads TGTGCCAGCAGTCCCTACCTGGGGGGTAGCACAGATACGCAGTATTTT. Residues: CASSPYLGGSTDTQYF.

This clonotype appeared a few times. This chain connects TRBV28 to TRBJ2-1; 9 bases line up with TRBD1. Germline CDR1 MDHEN, CDR2 SYDVKM. After removal of 5 bases from V and 4 bases from J, the junction contained 9 bases not matched to a gene. The CDR3 covers 16 residues. CDR3 sequence reads: CASSPQTGGDYNEQFF. The CDR3 region has the DNA TGTGCCAGCAGTCCCCAGACAGGGGGAGATTACAATGAGCAGTTCTTC.

CDR3 in amino acids: CASSVAAAPGLAGVYF. The CDR3 DNA reads TGTGCCAGCAGCGTAGCGGCGGCCCCGGGACTAGCGGGAGTGTATTTT. V usage is TRBV9 and J usage is TRBJ2-3, with 14 nucleotides matching TRBD2. V was clipped by 0 bases and J by 14 bases; unmatched bases: 11. Germline V gene data show CDR1 as SGDLS and CDR2 as YYNGEE. CDR3 length equals 16 residues.

This clonotype was detected only a few times. The V gene is TRBV27, the J gene TRBJ2-4; D uncertain. The germline CDR1 and CDR2 sequences are MNHEY and SMNVEV (reference sequence). The CDR3 has 16 residues. Trimming removed 6 bases at V and 0 bases at J, with 15 bases between. The CDR3 reads CASSIKSLLAKNIQYF. CDR3 nucleotide sequence: TGTGCCAGCAGCATCAAATCCCTCCTAGCCAAAAACATTCAGTACTTC.

This clonotype was detected many times. This chain uses TRBV6-5 with TRBJ2-7; the D gene is possibly TRBD1 (6 bases). Per the germline V gene, CDR1 is MNHEY and CDR2 is SVGAGI. V shed 0 bases and J shed 2 bases, with 14 bases lying between them. This CDR3 has 16 amino acids. Here the CDR3 DNA reads TGTGCCAGCAGTTACTCGATGACAGGCAAGACCTACGAGCAGTACTTC. Translation: CASSYSMTGKTYEQYF.

The chain employs TRBV4-1 and TRBJ1-5, with no clear D. The CDR3 contains 13 residues. V lost 1 base, J lost 9 bases, and 10 bases lay in between. The germline CDR1 and CDR2 sequences are MGHRA and YSYEKL. The CDR3 DNA is TGCGCCAGCAGCCAAGCGGCCGGTGGGCCCCAGCATTTT. It encodes CASSQAAGGPQHF.

The V call is TRBV5-4, the J call TRBJ2-1; no clear D. Trimming took 1 base from V and 6 from J, leaving 8 bases between them. The CDR3 is 13 amino acids. CDR1 SGHNT and CDR2 YYREEE come from the germline V gene (reference sequence). The CDR3 reads CASSLQVFNEQFF. CDR3 DNA sequence: TGTGCCAGCAGCTTGCAGGTGTTCAATGAGCAGTTCTTC.

This clonotype has a handful of counts. This chain connects TRBV12-3 or TRBV12-4 to TRBJ2-1; 12 nucleotides line up with TRBD2. V trimming: 4 bases; J trimming: 3 bases; junction bases outside the gene matches: 10. The CDR3 spans 18 residues. CDR3 residues: CASSSWGLAGAIYNEQFF. The CDR3 coding sequence is TGTGCCAGCAGTTCTTGGGGACTAGCGGGCGCAATCTACAATGAGCAGTTCTTC.

This chain uses TRBV7-8 with TRBJ1-2; tentative D call: TRBD1 (5 bases). Germline V gene sequence: CDR1 SGHVS, CDR2 FQNEAQ. Trimming cost V 0 bases and J 7 bases, with 15 bases left between them. This CDR3 contains 15 residues. Written as DNA, the CDR3 is TGTGCCAGCAGCTTAGCACGGGGCGCCGGGGGTGGCTACACCTTC. This gives the protein CASSLARGAGGGYTF.